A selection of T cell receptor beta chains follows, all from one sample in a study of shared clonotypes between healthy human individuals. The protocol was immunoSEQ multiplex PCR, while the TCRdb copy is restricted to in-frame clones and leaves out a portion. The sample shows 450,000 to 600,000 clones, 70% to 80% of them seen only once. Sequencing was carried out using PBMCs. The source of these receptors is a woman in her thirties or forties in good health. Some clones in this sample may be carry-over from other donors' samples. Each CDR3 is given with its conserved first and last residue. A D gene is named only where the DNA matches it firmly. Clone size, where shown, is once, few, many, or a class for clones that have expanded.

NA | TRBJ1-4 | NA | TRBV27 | CASSLAFATNEKLFF | TGTGCCAGCAGTTTGGCTTTTGCAACTAATGAAAAACTGTTTTTT
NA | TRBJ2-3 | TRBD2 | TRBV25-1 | CASSVHRLAGETDTQYF | TGTGCCAGCAGTGTGCACCGACTAGCGGGAGAAACAGATACGCAGTATTTT
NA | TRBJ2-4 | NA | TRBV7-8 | CASTSQRWGRENIQYF | TGTGCCAGCACGTCCCAACGGTGGGGTAGGGAAAACATTCAGTACTTC
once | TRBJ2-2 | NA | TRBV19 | CASSINPNSGELFF | TGTGCCAGTAGTATAAACCCCAACAGCGGGGAGCTGTTTTTT
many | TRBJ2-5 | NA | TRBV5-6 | CASSLAGSETQYF | TGTGCCAGCAGCTTGGCTGGGTCGGAGACCCAGTACTTC
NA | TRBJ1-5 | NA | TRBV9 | CASSVEADSQPQHF | TGTGCCAGCAGCGTAGAGGCCGACAGCCAGCCCCAGCATTTT
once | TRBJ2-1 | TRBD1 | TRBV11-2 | CASSQHPGQGGGNEQFF | TGTGCCAGCAGCCAACACCCGGGACAGGGGGGAGGGAATGAGCAGTTCTTC
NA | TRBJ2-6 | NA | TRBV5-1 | CASSLIGVGANVLTF | TGCGCCAGCAGCTTGATCGGGGTCGGGGCCAACGTCCTGACTTTC
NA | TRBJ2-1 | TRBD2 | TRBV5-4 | CASSPPGLAGATNEQFF | TGTGCCAGCAGCCCGCCGGGACTAGCGGGAGCGACCAATGAGCAGTTCTTC
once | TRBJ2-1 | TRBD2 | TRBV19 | CASEQREFNEQFF | TGTGCCAGCGAGCAGCGGGAGTTCAATGAGCAGTTCTTC
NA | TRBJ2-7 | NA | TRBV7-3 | CASSSQPGPYEQYF | TGTGCCAGCAGTTCCCAGCCGGGGCCATACGAGCAGTACTTC
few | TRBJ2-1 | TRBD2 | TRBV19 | CASSISRGTSHNEQFF | TGTGCCAGTAGTATCAGTCGGGGGACTAGTCACAATGAGCAGTTCTTC
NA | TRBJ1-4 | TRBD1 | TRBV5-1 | CASSPRGRNEKLFF | TGCGCCAGCAGCCCCAGGGGGAGGAATGAAAAACTGTTTTTT